This T cell receptor (beta chain) is drawn from a study of shared clonotypes between healthy human individuals. Study findings and constraints: Some naive CD4 clonotypes, 4% to 6%, turned up in common across several donors.

Germline CDR1 SGHDT, CDR2 YYEEEE. The trim removed 0 bases at V and 6 bases at J, leaving 2 bases unmatched. This CDR3 has 14 residues. The method was immunoSEQ multiplex PCR; TCRdb's version includes in-frame clones alone and lacks a portion of them. The sample shows about 2.4 million clones, roughly nine tenths of them seen only once. As regards this clone: Its antigen is unidentified. This sample includes further DNA sequences coding for the same CDR3.

The origin of this receptor is a man aged 18 to 29 in good health. The V call is TRBV5-6, the J call TRBJ1-5, with 8 bases fitting TRBD1. Sequencing was performed on naive CD4+ T cells sorted from blood. This sample's subset: CD45RA+ positively selected. The CDR3 DNA is TGTGCCAGCAGCTTGGCAGGGGGCGGTCAGCCCCAGCATTTT. Translation: CASSLAGGGQPQHF.